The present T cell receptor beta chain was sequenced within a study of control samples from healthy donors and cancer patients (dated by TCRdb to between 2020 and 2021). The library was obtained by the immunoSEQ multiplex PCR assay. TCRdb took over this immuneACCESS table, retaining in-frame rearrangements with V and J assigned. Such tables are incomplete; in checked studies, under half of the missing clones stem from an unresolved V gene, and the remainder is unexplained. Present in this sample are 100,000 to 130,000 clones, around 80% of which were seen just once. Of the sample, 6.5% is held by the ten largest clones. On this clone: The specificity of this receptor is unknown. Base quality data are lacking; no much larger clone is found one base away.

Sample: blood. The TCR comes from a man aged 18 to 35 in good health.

The CDR3: CASSLLSTSGDNEQFF. The nucleotide sequence reads TGCGCCAGCAGCCTTCTTTCGACGTCTGGGGACAATGAGCAGTTCTTC. The sequence links TRBV4-1 to TRBJ2-1; the D gene remains uncertain. The trim is 4 bases for V and 5 bases for J, with a gap of 18 bases between the germline ends. The CDR3 holds 16 amino acids from the cysteine to the phenylalanine. The sequence is cut down to CDR3 DNA, 48 bases in frame from base 1. CDR1 is given as MGHRA and CDR2 as YSYEKL, both from the germline V gene.